This T cell receptor beta chain derives from a study of blood T cell repertoires in COVID-19. Study-wide context: The study drew acute and convalescent COVID-19 samples from the United States, Italy and Spain.

This CDR3 contains 21 residues. Data came from immunoSEQ multiplex PCR; TCRdb stores just in-frame clones and leaves some out. Of roughly 76,000 clones detected, approximately 90% appear once; the ten largest clones hold around 4.9%. The J gene is TRBJ2-5, the V gene TRBV21-1; the table's TRBD1 call for D was not verified on the DNA. TRBV21-1 is a pseudogene. The origin of this receptor is a woman aged 55-69 years with active COVID-19. What was sequenced was peripheral blood. In DNA, the CDR3 is TGTGCCAGCAGGACCCCGCAAAAGCGATGGGCGACAGGGGAAGACCAAGAGACCCAGTACTTC. Translated, it gives CASRTPQKRWATGEDQETQYF.